These 15 T cell receptor beta chains were sequenced from one sample in a study of T cell repertoires in cytomegalovirus infection. Each CDR3 protein is one row after TCRdb ran MiXCR on the reads. The data hold about 530,000 distinct CDR3 sequences, with 26% observed a single time. The sample comprised PBMCs. All receptors come from a human donor in good health (CMV status not recorded). Some clones in this sample may be carry-over from other donors' samples.

This clonotype has only a few counts. The J gene is TRBJ2-1, the V gene TRBV2, with a possible D match to TRBD2 (5 bases). This CDR3 has 16 residues. Trimming took 10 bases from V and 0 from J, leaving 19 bases between them. Germline CDR1 is SNHLY and CDR2 is FYNNEI. The CDR3 DNA reads as TGTGCCACTATGAGCCGGGGAGTAAGCTCCTACAATGAGCAGTTCTTC. It yields the protein CATMSRGVSSYNEQFF.

The V and J genes are TRBV29-1 and TRBJ1-3; D is undetermined. CDR1 and CDR2 (germline): SQVTM, ANQGSEA. This CDR3 has 16 residues. Trimming shortened V by 0 bases and J by 4 bases, and 16 bases separated the two germline ends. For the CDR3, the DNA is TGCAGCGTTGAAGACGAAGCATCCGCGGCGGGAAACACCATATATTTT. Translating it yields CSVEDEASAAGNTIYF.

The chain recombines TRBV5-6 with TRBJ2-7; possible D gene TRBD2, 6 bases. Trimming cost V 1 base and J 5 bases, with 10 bases left between them. Germline V CDR1 and CDR2: SGHDT, YYEEEE. The CDR3 runs to 13 residues. CDR3 sequence reads: CASSLPGRNEQYF. For the CDR3, the DNA is TGTGCCAGCAGCTTGCCAGGGAGGAACGAGCAGTACTTC.

Of note for this clonotype: Just one base apart from a much larger clone, this may be a read error. CDR3 loop: CASRQGAFENTEAFF. CDR3 bases: TGTGCCAGCCGACAGGGGGCTTTTGAGAACACTGAAGCTTTCTTT. V and J are TRBV19 and TRBJ1-1; TRBD1 aligns across 10 bases. Germline V gene sequence: CDR1 LNHDA, CDR2 SQIVND (reference sequence). The V gene end was trimmed by 9 bases and the J gene end by 1 base; junction bases not matched to a gene: 8. There are 15 residues in the CDR3.

This chain uses TRBV6-2 or TRBV6-3 with TRBJ1-2; no clear D gene. The V gene lost 2 bases and the J gene lost 5 bases, with 6 bases spanning the gap. Germline V gene lookup returns CDR1 MNHEY and CDR2 SVGEGT. This CDR3 contains 12 residues. The CDR3 region is CASSYGIYGYTF. CDR3 DNA sequence: TGTGCCAGCAGTTACGGGATATATGGCTACACCTTC.

This chain uses TRBV29-1 with TRBJ1-1; D perhaps matches TRBD1 (6 bases). V was trimmed by 6 bases and J by 1 base, leaving 12 bases between them. The CDR3 covers 13 residues. Looked up from germline, CDR1 is SQVTM and CDR2 is ANQGSEA. DNA for the CDR3: TGCAGCGTAGGACAGATAACGAACACTGAAGCTTTCTTT. It codes for CSVGQITNTEAFF.

The chain employs TRBV4-3 and TRBJ2-1; TRBD2 aligns across 9 bases. Trimming removed 0 bases from V and 7 bases from J; junction bases left unmatched: 10. Germline-derived CDR1 and CDR2 are LGHNA and YSLEER. CDR3 length: 17 residues. The CDR3 loop reads CASSQDWGGRAGNEQFF. In DNA, the CDR3 is TGCGCCAGCAGCCAAGATTGGGGCGGGAGGGCAGGGAATGAGCAGTTCTTC.

This rearrangement joins TRBV15 to TRBJ2-3, with D possibly being TRBD1 (5 bases). Germline-derived CDR1 and CDR2 are LNHNV and YYDKDF (reference sequence). The CDR3 is made up of 16 amino acids. The V end lost 3 bases, the J end lost 2 bases, and 15 bases lay between the germline ends. The chain's CDR3 is CATSRGETVTTDTQYF. As DNA, the CDR3 is TGTGCCACCAGCAGGGGTGAGACAGTGACCACAGATACGCAGTATTTT.

By its share, this clonotype is medium-sized. The V and J genes are TRBV7-2 and TRBJ2-3; 9 bases agree with TRBD2. V lost 6 bases and J lost 5; bases outside the gene matches: 3. This CDR3 spans 13 amino acids. CDR1 and CDR2 (germline): SGHTA, FQGNSA. The CDR3, as DNA: TGTGCCAGCAGTCCTAGCGGGATAGATACGCAGTATTTT. Translated: CASSPSGIDTQYF.

V and J are TRBV29-1 and TRBJ2-2, with 8 bases that match TRBD2. Germline lookup yields CDR1 SQVTM and CDR2 ANQGSEA. The length of the CDR3 is 14 residues. With 4 bases clipped from V and 4 bases from J, the junction kept 5 bases outside the gene matches. CDR3 in amino acids: CSVVTGGATGELFF. The CDR3 nucleotides are TGCAGCGTTGTCACGGGAGGGGCCACCGGGGAGCTGTTTTTT.

This clonotype showed up many times. This chain connects TRBV7-2 to TRBJ2-7, with D unresolved. The germline V gene encodes CDR1 SGHTA and CDR2 FQGNSA. Deletions cut 5 bases from V and 6 bases from J, with 14 bases between. The CDR3 extends over 13 amino acids. The CDR3 region is CASSPGVRSEQYV. The CDR3 coding sequence is TGTGCCAGCAGCCCCGGCGTCCGGTCCGAGCAGTACGTC.

This clonotype was detected a few times. This rearrangement joins TRBV28 to TRBJ2-1; 11 bases align to TRBD2. With V trimmed by 3 bases and J by 0 bases, 13 bases remained unmatched. This CDR3 is built from 20 residues. The V gene's germline CDR1 is MDHEN and CDR2 SYDVKM. For the CDR3, the DNA is TGTGCCAGCAGTTTTTTGTTCACTAGCGGGAGTCGGAGCTCCTACAATGAGCAGTTCTTC. Translation: CASSFLFTSGSRSSYNEQFF.

This clonotype was counted between two and nine times. This rearrangement joins TRBV29-1 to TRBJ2-3; perhaps TRBD2 as D (7 bases). Germline assignment: CDR1 SQVTM and CDR2 ANQGSEA. This CDR3 has 14 residues. Trimming took off 6 bases at V and 3 bases at J, with 16 bases between the two ends. The CDR3 DNA follows: TGCAGCGTCGGGGGGCTAGCGGTTACAGATACGCAGTATTTT. It codes for CSVGGLAVTDTQYF.

The chain links TRBV7-2 to TRBJ1-5; no firm D call. This CDR3 is built from 16 residues. Trimming left V 2 bases short and J 4 bases short, with 15 bases between. The germline V gene encodes CDR1 SGHTA and CDR2 FQGNSA. The chain's CDR3 is CASSLQMDAMNQPQHF. CDR3 DNA: TGTGCCAGCAGCTTACAGATGGACGCTATGAATCAGCCCCAGCATTTT.

The chain combines TRBV6-6 with TRBJ2-1, with 11 positions matching TRBD2. V trimming: 10 bases; J trimming: 4 bases; junction bases outside the gene matches: 12. Germline loops: CDR1 MNHNY, CDR2 SVGAGI (reference sequence). The CDR3 consists of 16 residues. CDR3 sequence reads: CATDRLTSGTYNEQFF. For the CDR3, the DNA is TGTGCCACCGACCGTCTGACTAGCGGGACTTACAATGAGCAGTTCTTC.